Each of the 11 T cell receptor beta chains below was sequenced from the same sample in a study of CD8+CD57+ T cells in acquired aplastic anemia. Patients picked for sequencing had shown CD8+CD57+ cell expansion detected by flow cytometry. Genomic DNA, serving as template, underwent TCR beta VDJ and CDR3 profiling. MiXCR, applied by TCRdb to the reads, yields one record per CDR3 protein. The sample records roughly 500,000 distinct CDR3 sequences, around a third being singletons. The sample consisted of sorted CD4+, CD8+, or CD8+CD57+ T cells (not recorded which) from PBMCs. The receptors derive from a human donor with aplastic anemia.

There are a few counts of this clonotype. The chain combines TRBV18 with TRBJ1-5; D is uncertain. Per germline, CDR1 KGHSH and CDR2 LQKENI. CDR3 length: 15 amino acids. V lost 3 bases to trimming and J lost 0 bases, with 9 bases between them. The CDR3 sequence: CASSPLRNSNQPQHF. The CDR3, as DNA: TGTGCCAGCTCACCCTTGAGGAATAGCAATCAGCCCCAGCATTTT.

The V call is TRBV20-1, the J call TRBJ1-1; 8 bases are shared with TRBD1. V shed 7 bases, J shed 4 bases, and the junction held 8 bases outside the gene matches. The CDR3 consists of 13 residues. CDR1 and CDR2 (germline): DFQATT, SNEGSKA (reference sequence). In DNA form, the CDR3 reads TGCAGTGGCTCGACAGGGGCGACCACTGAAGCTTTCTTT. It is translated as CSGSTGATTEAFF.

A note on this clonotype: Being one base from a much bigger clone, this may be a read error. Given the absence of the conserved phenylalanine or tryptophan at the CDR3 end, a read error is likely. This chain joins TRBV7-6 and TRBJ1-6; D gene unclear. CDR3 length: 14 residues. The germline V gene encodes CDR1 SGHVS and CDR2 FNYEAQ. The germline V and J ends were trimmed by 5 bases and 0 bases, with 5 bases remaining between them. CDR3 sequence: CASSPSSYNSPLHL. The CDR3 region has the DNA TGTGCCAGCAGCCCCAGCTCCTATAATTCACCCCTCCACCTT.

This clonotype was detected ten times or more. The genes are TRBV19 and TRBJ2-7, with a possible D match to TRBD2 (5 bases). Germline V gene sequence: CDR1 LNHDA, CDR2 SQIVND (reference sequence). The V end lost 8 bases, the J end lost 1 base, and 18 bases lay between the germline ends. The CDR3 is 15 residues long. CDR3 coding DNA: TGTGCCAGTTCTCTAGCCGGGGAAATATCCTACGAGCAGTACTTC. Its protein product is CASSLAGEISYEQYF.

The sample holds many counts of this clonotype. The rearrangement joins TRBV7-3 to TRBJ2-1; D not certain. Germline V lookup: CDR1 SGHTA, CDR2 FQGTGA. The CDR3 is made up of 18 amino acids. V was pared by 1 base and J by 0 bases, with 16 bases between. CDR3 coding DNA: TGTGCCAGCAGCTTAAGGGCAGAGGCCTTCAGCTCCTACAATGAGCAGTTCTTC. Its protein is CASSLRAEAFSSYNEQFF.

This clonotype has ten or more counts. The rearrangement uses TRBV19 and TRBJ1-5, with 8 bases matching TRBD1. The CDR3 contains 14 residues. V shed 3 bases and J 3 bases; nucleotides not matched to a gene: 1. Germline loops: CDR1 LNHDA, CDR2 SQIVND (reference sequence). CDR3 DNA: TGTGCCAGTAGTATGACAGGGGTCAATCAGCCCCAGCATTTT. It specifies CASSMTGVNQPQHF.

This clonotype was recorded at least ten times. The chain combines TRBV20-1 with TRBJ1-1; 8 nucleotides agree with TRBD1. Germline V gives CDR1 DFQATT, CDR2 SNEGSKA (reference sequence). The CDR3 is 13 amino acids. Germline trimming cut 4 bases from V and 1 base from J; bases unmatched to any gene: 2. The CDR3 DNA reads TGCAGTGCTAAGGGACAGGCGAACACTGAAGCTTTCTTT. This gives the protein CSAKGQANTEAFF.

The chain recombines TRBV19 with TRBJ1-5, with 10 bases aligning to TRBD1. The CDR3 runs to 15 residues. CDR1 and CDR2 (germline): LNHDA, SQIVND (reference sequence). Unmatched junction bases numbered 5, after V lost 5 bases and J lost 4 bases. The CDR3 sequence is CASSARDRGNQPQHF. In DNA form, the CDR3 reads TGTGCCAGTAGTGCCAGGGACAGGGGTAATCAGCCCCAGCATTTT.

A few counts support this clonotype. Since a much larger clone is just one base distant, this may be a read error. This chain links TRBV9 with TRBJ1-2; D ambiguous. CDR3 length: 14 amino acids. The germline CDR1 and CDR2 sequences are SGDLS and YYNGEE. V lost 2 bases and J 0 bases, leaving 8 bases between the germline ends. CDR3 sequence (DNA): TGTGCCAGCAGCGTGGGCCCCGCTAACTATGGCTACACCTTC. Its protein product is CASSVGPANYGYTF.

The J gene is TRBJ1-2, the V gene TRBV10-2; the match to TRBD1 covers 8 bases. Germline assignment: CDR1 WSHSY and CDR2 SAAADI. CDR3 length equals 13 residues. The trim removed 2 bases at V and 8 bases at J, leaving 4 bases unmatched. The chain's CDR3 is CASSEAGGRGYTF. Written as DNA, the CDR3 is TGCGCCAGCAGTGAGGCAGGGGGCCGGGGCTACACCTTC.

The V gene is TRBV11-2, the J gene TRBJ1-1; tentative D call: TRBD1 (6 bases). Germline CDR1 reads SGHAT; CDR2 reads FQNNGV. The CDR3 runs to 18 residues. V dropped 2 bases and J dropped 5 bases, with 24 bases sitting between them. The CDR3 loop reads CASSLPASSGVRKTEAFF. CDR3 sequence (DNA): TGTGCCAGCAGCTTACCCGCCTCGTCAGGGGTGAGAAAGACTGAAGCTTTCTTT.